Below, 27 T cell receptor beta chains from the same sample are listed, as sequenced in a study of technical replicates of blood from four donors. TCRdb's table, derived via immunoSEQ multiplex PCR, lists solely in-frame clones and lacks some. The repertoire holds 11,000 to 15,000 clones, with around four fifths as singletons. The material sequenced was PBMCs. The receptor set was obtained from a human donor in good health.

The chain joins TRBV6-4 to TRBJ1-5; D unresolved. Germline CDR1 reads MRHNA; CDR2 reads SNTAGT. V was clipped by 4 bases and J by 1 base, with 5 bases between them. There are 13 residues in the CDR3. The CDR3 sequence is CASSVSSNQPQHF. The DNA of the CDR3 is TGTGCCAGCAGTGTTAGCAGCAATCAGCCCCAGCATTTT.

Only one count was recorded for this clone. This rearrangement joins TRBV1 to TRBJ1-5. TRBV1 is classified as a pseudogene. CDR3 size: 15 residues. The CDR3 DNA reads as TGCACCAGCAGTGGTACCGGGAAACCAAATCAGCCCCAGCATTTT. The encoded protein is CTSSGTGKPNQPQHF.

The chain has TRBV6-6 and TRBJ1-4; 9 bases are a match to TRBD1. The germline CDR1 and CDR2 sequences are MNHNY and SVGAGI (reference sequence). The V segment lost 5 bases and the J segment 3 bases; nucleotides outside the gene matches: 7. The CDR3 sequence is 16 residues long. The CDR3 protein is CASSPGQGLSNEKLFF. CDR3 coding DNA: TGTGCCAGCAGTCCGGGACAGGGATTGTCTAATGAAAAACTGTTTTTT.

With respect to this clone: At one of its ends the junction is not consistent with the germline gene, which may arise from a read error. This chain uses TRBV11-3 with TRBJ2-1; 7 bases are shared with TRBD1. CDR3 length: 12 amino acids. CDR1 is SGHNT, CDR2 YENEEA, per germline. CDR3 nucleotide sequence: TGTGCCAGCAGCTCGACAGGGAATCCCCCCATCTTC. Translation: CASSSTGNPPIF.

This clone occurred a few times. The chain has TRBV7-3 and TRBJ1-1; D might be TRBD1 (6 bases). V was clipped by 1 base and J by 6 bases, with 9 bases between them. Germline-derived CDR1 and CDR2 are SGHTA and FQGTGA. The CDR3 loop spans 13 amino acids. CDR3 coding DNA: TGTGCCAGCAGCTTAAGAGAGGGGGCTGAAGCTTTCTTT. Translation: CASSLREGAEAFF.

This rearrangement joins TRBV10-2 to TRBJ1-5, with D perhaps TRBD1 (5 bases). Germline V CDR1 and CDR2: WSHSY, SAAADI. This CDR3 contains 15 residues. Trimming removed 5 bases from V and 6 bases from J, with 17 bases in between. The CDR3 sequence: CASSIGLTGGQPQHF. The CDR3 DNA reads as TGCGCCAGCAGTATTGGTCTTACCGGGGGTCAGCCCCAGCATTTT.

The chain couples TRBV4-2 to TRBJ2-4, with TRBD1 matching 7 bases. In germline, CDR1 is LGHNA, CDR2 YNFKEQ. The V segment lost 3 bases and the J segment 6 bases; nucleotides outside the gene matches: 8. The CDR3 is 15 residues long. The CDR3 loop is CASSQEGGAGNIQYF. CDR3 nucleotide sequence: TGTGCCAGCAGCCAGGAAGGGGGCGCGGGAAACATTCAGTACTTC.

The chain has TRBV5-5 and TRBJ1-4; D is possibly TRBD1 (5 bases). Germline values: CDR1 SGHKS, CDR2 YYEKEE (reference sequence). This CDR3 has 15 amino acids. The V end lost 4 bases, the J end lost 7 bases, and 17 bases lay between the germline ends. The CDR3 nucleotides are TGTGCCAGCAGCCGGTACGGGACGGAGGGTGAAAAACTGTTTTTT. As protein: CASSRYGTEGEKLFF.

The CDR3 bases are TGTGCCAGCAGGAGGACAGGGGGGTCCGCAACTAATGAAAAACTGTTTTTT. Protein: CASRRTGGSATNEKLFF. The chain joins TRBV2 to TRBJ1-4; 10 positions match TRBD1. V lost 6 bases and J lost 0; bases outside the gene matches: 7. Germline values: CDR1 SNHLY, CDR2 FYNNEI. This CDR3 contains 17 residues.

This clone was picked up a small number of times. The CDR3 nucleotides read TGTGCCAGTAGTATTCTAGGGGCAAGCTACGAGCAGTACTTC. Protein product: CASSILGASYEQYF. The V and J genes are TRBV19 and TRBJ2-7; a possible D gene is TRBD1 (5 bases). This CDR3 contains 14 residues. The V end was cut by 3 bases, the J end by 3 bases, with 12 bases between. Germline V gene data show CDR1 as LNHDA and CDR2 as SQIVND (reference sequence).

This clone came up a few times. V usage is TRBV7-9 and J usage is TRBJ1-1, with D possibly matching TRBD1 (6 bases). The CDR3 length is 14 residues. V lost 2 bases to trimming and J lost 1 base, with 8 bases between them. Looked up from germline, CDR1 is SEHNR and CDR2 is FQNEAQ (reference sequence). CDR3 DNA sequence: TGTGCCAGCAGCTTACAGGGGACGAACACTGAAGCTTTCTTT. Encoded protein: CASSLQGTNTEAFF.

The CDR3 nucleotides are TGTGCCAGCACCAGGGACACCTATCAGCCCCAGCATTTT. This codes for CASTRDTYQPQHF. This rearrangement joins TRBV2 to TRBJ1-5, with D maybe TRBD1 (6 bases). CDR3 length: 13 amino acids. Germline CDR1 SNHLY, CDR2 FYNNEI. V was shortened by 7 bases and J by 5 bases, with 12 bases between the two germline ends.

In its sample, this clone was seen once. CDR3 in amino acids: CSVSGLAGTNEQFF. The DNA for the CDR3 is TGCAGCGTGTCAGGACTAGCAGGTACCAATGAGCAGTTCTTC. The chain uses TRBV29-1 and TRBJ2-1, with 8 bases lining up with TRBD2. The CDR3 sequence is 14 residues long. Germline CDR1 and CDR2: SQVTM and ANQGSEA. Germline trimming cut 6 bases from V and 6 bases from J; bases unmatched to any gene: 10.

As DNA, the CDR3 is TGTGCCAGTAGTATCGGAGGGCCCGGGGAGCTGTTTTTT. This sequence encodes CASSIGGPGELFF. This sequence joins TRBV19 and TRBJ2-2, with D perhaps matching TRBD2 (6 bases). The germline V gene has CDR1 LNHDA and CDR2 SQIVND (reference sequence). V was pared by 3 bases and J by 6 bases, with 8 bases between. The CDR3 totals 13 residues. Full variable domain (rest looked up from reference TRBV19 and TRBJ2-2): DGGITQSPKYLFRKEGQNVTLSCEQNLNHDAMYWYRQDPGQGLRLIYYSQIVNDFQKGDIAEGYSVSREKKESFPLTVTSAQKNPTAFYLCASSIGGPGELFFGEGSRLTVL.

J is TRBJ1-1 and V is TRBV27; weak D call: TRBD1 (5 bases). The CDR3 extends over 13 amino acids. The V end was cut by 4 bases, the J end by 1 base, with 7 bases between. Germline values: CDR1 MNHEY, CDR2 SMNVEV (reference sequence). CDR3 nucleotides: TGTGCCAGCAGTTACGACAGGAACACTGAAGCTTTCTTT. This gives the protein CASSYDRNTEAFF.

The chain recombines TRBV12-5 with TRBJ2-6; perhaps TRBD2 as D (5 bases). This CDR3 comprises 19 residues. Germline CDR1 is LGHNT and CDR2 is FRNRAP. V lost 2 bases to trimming and J lost 1 base, with 18 bases between them. The CDR3 sequence: CASGLLTPGGFSGANVLTF. Here the CDR3 DNA reads TGTGCTAGTGGTTTGTTGACGCCAGGCGGGTTTTCTGGGGCCAACGTCCTGACTTTC.

The V gene is TRBV5-6, the J gene TRBJ1-3; unclear D gene. V lost 2 bases, J lost 4 bases, and 4 bases lay in between. This CDR3 is built from 12 residues. Germline V gives CDR1 SGHDT, CDR2 YYEEEE. Here the CDR3 DNA reads TGTGCCAGCAGCTTCAGGGGAAACACCATATATTTT. This gives the protein CASSFRGNTIYF.

The chain has TRBV7-8 and TRBJ2-1; TRBD2 matches 14 bases. V lost 0 bases, J lost 7 bases, and 8 bases stayed unmatched. Looked up from germline, CDR1 is SGHVS and CDR2 is FQNEAQ. CDR3 length equals 18 residues. The CDR3 coding sequence is TGTGCCAGCAGCTTAGCGCTCCGACTAGCGGGAGGGAGGAATGAGCAGTTCTTC. Its protein product is CASSLALRLAGGRNEQFF. Using reference TRBV7-8 and TRBJ2-1 for the parts outside the CDR3, the full variable domain is GAGVSQSPRYKVAKRGQDVALRCDPISGHVSLFWYQQALGQGPEFLTYFQNEAQLDKSGLPSDRFFAERPEGSVSTLKIQRTQQEDSAVYLCASSLALRLAGGRNEQFFGPGTRLTVL.

The V and J genes are TRBV25-1 and TRBJ1-1; TRBD1 agrees at 10 bases. The CDR3 has 16 amino acids. V gave up 6 bases and J gave up 1 base; unmatched junction bases: 8. In germline, CDR1 is MGHDK, CDR2 SYGVNS. CDR3 sequence: CASSPTRTGGNTEAFF. The DNA of the CDR3 is TGTGCCAGCAGCCCCACGAGGACAGGGGGGAACACTGAAGCTTTCTTT.

The chain links TRBV7-2 to TRBJ1-5, with D uncertain. This CDR3 contains 14 residues. Germline CDR1 reads SGHTA; CDR2 reads FQGNSA. V gave up 4 bases and J gave up 6 bases, with 13 bases separating them. DNA for the CDR3: TGTGCCAGCAGCTGGGAGCGGACGGGTCAGCCCCAGCATTTT. It specifies CASSWERTGQPQHF.

The chain links TRBV13 to TRBJ2-5, with TRBD2 identical over 16 bases. The V and J ends lost 3 bases and 7 bases, in that order; junction bases with no gene match: 11. Per germline, CDR1 PRHDT and CDR2 FYEKMQ (reference sequence). This CDR3 is 18 amino acids long. CDR3 sequence: CASSLAGTSGRADRTQYF. The CDR3 DNA is TGTGCCAGCAGCTTGGCCGGGACTAGCGGGAGGGCGGATAGGACCCAGTACTTC.

The chain joins TRBV5-1 to TRBJ2-7; D might be TRBD1 (6 bases). Trimming shortened V by 2 bases and J by 5 bases, and 14 bases separated the two germline ends. The germline V gene encodes CDR1 SGHRS and CDR2 YFSETQ. The CDR3 consists of 14 residues. CDR3 sequence (DNA): TGCGCCAGCAGCTTTGACAGGTCGTCCGACGAGCAGTACTTC. It encodes CASSFDRSSDEQYF.

The chain recombines TRBV6-1 with TRBJ1-5; possible D gene TRBD1, 5 bases. The ends were cut back, 3 bases at V and 0 bases at J, with 12 bases in the middle. This CDR3 has 16 amino acids. Looked up from germline, CDR1 is MNHNS and CDR2 is SASEGT. CDR3 DNA sequence: TGTGCCAGCAGTGATCTGGGAGGGGATAGCAATCAGCCCCAGCATTTT. Translating it yields CASSDLGGDSNQPQHF.

Points on this clone: One end of the junction varies from germline; a read error may be responsible. The V gene is TRBV19, the J gene TRBJ2-7, with a possible D match to TRBD2 (6 bases). Germline CDR1 is LNHDA and CDR2 is SQIVND (reference sequence). The CDR3 spans 16 residues. CDR3 sequence: CASSISTRGYSNEQYF. The CDR3 DNA sequence: TGTGCCAGTAGTATTTCTACACGGGGGTACTCCAACGAGCAGTACTTC.

This clone was seen only a few times. This chain uses TRBV18 with TRBJ1-2; weak D call: TRBD1 (5 bases). Germline V CDR1 and CDR2: KGHSH, LQKENI. Trimming stripped 3 bases from V and 7 bases from J, with 12 bases between. The CDR3 loop spans 13 amino acids. DNA for the CDR3: TGTGCCAGCTCACCTCCGGCAGGGCTTGGCTACACCTTC. It encodes CASSPPAGLGYTF.

For the CDR3, the DNA is TGTGCCAGCAGTACTCTTTACGGCGGAGCGAACACCGGGGAGCTGTTTTTT. It translates to CASSTLYGGANTGELFF. The V gene is TRBV5-4, the J gene TRBJ2-2; D is ambiguous. V shed 5 bases and J shed 0 bases, with 17 bases lying between them. Germline V gives CDR1 SGHNT, CDR2 YYREEE (reference sequence). The CDR3 contains 17 residues. The entire variable domain, with the rest obtained from reference TRBV5-4 and TRBJ2-2, is as follows: ETGVTQSPTHLIKTRGQQVTLRCSSQSGHNTVSWYQQALGQGPQFIFQYYREEENGRGNFPPRFSGLQFPNYSSELNVNALELDDSALYLCASSTLYGGANTGELFFGEGSRLTVL.

The J gene is TRBJ2-1, the V gene TRBV29-1, with TRBD2 matching over 8 bases. J gave up 2 bases and V 4 bases, and 1 base lay outside the gene matches. Germline V gene lookup returns CDR1 SQVTM and CDR2 ANQGSEA. There are 13 residues in the CDR3. The CDR3 region has the DNA TGCAGCGTTGGGCGGGAGGCCTACAATGAGCAGTTCTTC. Encoded protein: CSVGREAYNEQFF.